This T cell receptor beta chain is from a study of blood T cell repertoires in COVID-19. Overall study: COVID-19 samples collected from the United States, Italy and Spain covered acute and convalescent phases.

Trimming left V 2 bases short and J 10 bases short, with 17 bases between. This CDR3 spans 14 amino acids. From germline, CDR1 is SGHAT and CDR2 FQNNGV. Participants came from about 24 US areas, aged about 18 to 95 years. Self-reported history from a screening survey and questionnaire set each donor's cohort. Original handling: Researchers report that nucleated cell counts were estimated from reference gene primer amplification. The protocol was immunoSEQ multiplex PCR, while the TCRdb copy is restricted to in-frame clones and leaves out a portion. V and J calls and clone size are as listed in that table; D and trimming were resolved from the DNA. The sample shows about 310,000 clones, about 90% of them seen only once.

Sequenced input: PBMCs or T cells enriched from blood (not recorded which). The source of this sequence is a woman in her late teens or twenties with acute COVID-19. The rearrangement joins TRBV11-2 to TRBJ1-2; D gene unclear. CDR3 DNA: TGTGCCAGCAGCTTACTGGCCTCGATGAAACACTACACCTTC. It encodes CASSLLASMKHYTF.